What follows are 6 T cell receptor beta chains derived from one specimen sequenced in a study of beta chain features in type 1 diabetes. Their antigen targets remain unknown. The entirety of the isolated RNA underwent reverse transcription, so expressed TCRB transcripts were sequenced. Measured with immunoSEQ multiplex PCR; TCRdb has only the in-frame clones, and not every one. The sample has roughly 730,000 clones, about an eighth seen once. Study-level points and caveats: When Type 1 diabetes patients were examined, their TCRB CDR3s proved moderately but significantly shorter in all four CD4+ subsets.

Sequencing was done on a sample of naive CD4+ T cells from blood. The receptor source for this set is a man aged 18 to 29 with type 1 diabetes.

The chain combines TRBV4-1 with TRBJ1-4; TRBD1 aligns across 7 bases. Germline V gene data show CDR1 as MGHRA and CDR2 as YSYEKL. This CDR3 is 15 amino acids long. The trim removed 4 bases at V and 8 bases at J, leaving 10 bases unmatched. CDR3 region: CASSRQNRGSEKLFF. The CDR3 nucleotides read TGCGCCAGCAGCCGACAGAACAGGGGATCGGAAAAACTGTTTTTT.

This clone was recorded a few times. This chain connects TRBV15 to TRBJ1-5; D call uncertain. Germline V gives CDR1 LNHNV, CDR2 YYDKDF (reference sequence). CDR3 size: 15 residues. Trimming removed 9 bases from V and 4 bases from J, with 19 bases in between. This CDR3 is CATSQYSSGNQPQHF. The DNA of the CDR3 is TGTGCCACAAGTCAATACAGCAGCGGGAATCAGCCCCAGCATTTT.

The chain carries TRBV30 and TRBJ1-6; perhaps TRBD1 as D (5 bases). Trimming removed 0 bases at V and 16 bases at J, with 13 bases between. The CDR3 contains 12 residues. In germline, CDR1 is GTSNPN, CDR2 SVGIG (reference sequence). The CDR3 sequence: CAWSVLGTVLHF. CDR3 DNA sequence: TGTGCCTGGAGTGTTTTGGGGACCGTACTCCACTTT.

This clone turned up a few times. The V call is TRBV6-5, the J call TRBJ2-7; 7 bases are a match to TRBD2. The CDR3 runs 15 residues. Per germline, CDR1 MNHEY and CDR2 SVGAGI. The V and J ends lost 3 bases and 1 base, in that order; junction bases with no gene match: 6. The CDR3 loop reads CASSYAASGSYEQYF. CDR3 in DNA: TGTGCCAGCAGTTATGCGGCTAGCGGATCCTACGAGCAGTACTTC.

In this sample, this clone turned up a few times. V and J are TRBV11-3 and TRBJ2-7, with D uncertain. This CDR3 region has 12 residues. CDR1 is SGHNT and CDR2 is YENEEA in the germline V gene. V gave up 1 base and J gave up 2 bases, with 3 bases separating them. CDR3 amino acids: CASSLAAYEQYF. For the CDR3, the DNA is TGTGCCAGCAGCTTAGCGGCCTACGAGCAGTACTTC.

The chain couples TRBV28 to TRBJ2-7, with 8 positions matching TRBD2. Germline V gives CDR1 MDHEN, CDR2 SYDVKM. Trimming at V came to 5 bases and at J to 2 bases, leaving 8 bases not matched to a gene. This CDR3 has 15 amino acids. Here the CDR3 reads CASSGSSGGTYEQYF. For the CDR3, the DNA is TGTGCCAGCAGTGGCTCATCGGGGGGGACCTACGAGCAGTACTTC. Full variable domain (missing parts from reference TRBV28 and TRBJ2-7): DVKVTQSSRYLVKRTGEKVFLECVQDMDHENMFWYRQDPGLGLRLIYFSYDVKMKEKGDIPEGYSVSREKKERFSLILESASTNQTSMYLCASSGSSGGTYEQYFGPGTRLTVT.